The 29 T cell receptor beta chains below were found in one sample sequenced in a study of cytomegalovirus exposure and HLA in healthy donors. The PCR ran on 60 Vbeta and 13 Jbeta primers. Assay used: immunoSEQ multiplex PCR; TCRdb lists only in-frame clones, some missing. Recorded for this sample: around 33,000 clones. Sequencing used PBMCs. Source of these receptors: a man aged 40-55 years in good health and CMV-seronegative.

The V call is TRBV14, the J call TRBJ2-2; D possibly corresponds to TRBD2 (5 bases). Germline assignment: CDR1 SGHDN and CDR2 FVKESK. The CDR3 spans 18 residues. V was shortened by 3 bases and J by 1 base, with 18 bases between the two germline ends. CDR3 protein: CASSHHPAEAGNTGELFF. The CDR3 bases are TGTGCCAGCAGCCACCACCCAGCGGAGGCTGGGAACACCGGGGAGCTGTTTTTT.

The J gene is TRBJ1-2, the V gene TRBV7-9; 8 bases are a match to TRBD1. Germline CDR1 reads SEHNR; CDR2 reads FQNEAQ (reference sequence). CDR3 length: 11 residues. Trimming at V came to 8 bases and at J to 6 bases, leaving 2 bases not matched to a gene. The chain's CDR3 is CASATGDGYTF. CDR3 sequence (DNA): TGTGCCAGCGCGACAGGGGATGGCTACACCTTC.

The rearrangement links TRBV7-2 to TRBJ1-2; TRBD1 is a possible D gene (5 bases). Germline assignment: CDR1 SGHTA and CDR2 FQGNSA. V lost 1 base, J lost 5 bases, and 8 bases lay in between. This CDR3 comprises 13 residues. CDR3 bases: TGTGCCAGCAGCTTAGGGGGGGGGTATGGCTACACCTTC. As protein: CASSLGGGYGYTF.

This chain uses TRBV7-2 with TRBJ2-2; a possible D gene is TRBD2 (6 bases). Germline assignment: CDR1 SGHTA and CDR2 FQGNSA. The CDR3 runs to 15 residues. The V end lost 5 bases, the J end lost 4 bases, and 14 bases lay between the germline ends. CDR3 nucleotide sequence: TGTGCCAGCAGCCCCCGGGACTTCCCCACCGGGGAGCTGTTTTTT. It encodes CASSPRDFPTGELFF. Full variable domain (remainder filled in from reference TRBV7-2 and TRBJ2-2): GAGVSQSPSNKVTEKGKDVELRCDPISGHTALYWYRQSLGQGLEFLIYFQGNSAPDKSGLPSDRFSAERTGGSVSTLTIQRTQQEDSAVYLCASSPRDFPTGELFFGEGSRLTVL.

The chain uses TRBV4-3 and TRBJ2-1, with 9 bases matching TRBD2. Per the germline V gene, CDR1 is LGHNA and CDR2 is YSLEER. The CDR3 has 17 residues. The V and J ends lost 4 bases and 0 bases, in that order; junction bases with no gene match: 7. Written as DNA, the CDR3 is TGCGCCAGCAGCCTTCGACTAGCGGTAAGCTCCTACAATGAGCAGTTCTTC. Translated, it gives CASSLRLAVSSYNEQFF.

The chain carries TRBV6-5 and TRBJ2-7; 12 bases align to TRBD1. Germline CDR1 MNHEY, CDR2 SVGAGI. Losses at the gene ends were 4 bases for V and 4 bases for J; bases not matched to a gene: 8. CDR3 length: 16 residues. CDR3 in amino acids: CASSSPGQGALYEQYF. CDR3 bases: TGTGCCAGCAGTTCCCCGGGACAGGGGGCTTTATACGAGCAGTACTTC.

The genes are TRBV7-9 and TRBJ2-5; a possible D gene is TRBD1 (5 bases). V dropped 5 bases and J dropped 0 bases, with 10 bases sitting between them. Germline assignment: CDR1 SEHNR and CDR2 FQNEAQ (reference sequence). The CDR3 spans 14 residues. CDR3 residues: CASSRATDQETQYF. CDR3 in DNA: TGTGCCAGCAGCCGTGCGACAGACCAAGAGACCCAGTACTTC.

The rearrangement joins TRBV18 to TRBJ2-3, with TRBD2 identical over 9 bases. With V trimmed by 0 bases and J by 2 bases, 6 bases remained unmatched. CDR1 and CDR2 (germline): KGHSH, LQKENI. The CDR3 spans 17 residues. CDR3 sequence: CASSPPGSGRPTDTQYF. The CDR3 DNA follows: TGTGCCAGCTCACCACCTGGCAGCGGGAGGCCCACAGATACGCAGTATTTT.

The rearrangement joins TRBV15 to TRBJ1-1; no definite D call. There are 12 residues in the CDR3. V was shortened by 0 bases and J by 8 bases, with 7 bases between the two germline ends. The germline gives CDR1 LNHNV, CDR2 YYDKDF (reference sequence). CDR3 in DNA: TGTGCCACCAGCAGAGATCGACAAGAAGCTTTCTTT. It is translated as CATSRDRQEAFF.

The gene calls are TRBV30 and TRBJ2-1; possibly TRBD2 for D (5 bases). CDR3 length equals 11 residues. The V gene's germline CDR1 is GTSNPN and CDR2 SVGIG (reference sequence). The ends were cut back, 0 bases at V and 10 bases at J, with 7 bases in the middle. This CDR3 reads CAWSVVAEQFF. The CDR3 DNA reads TGTGCCTGGAGTGTGGTAGCGGAGCAGTTCTTC.

The chain joins TRBV5-1 to TRBJ2-7; 8 nucleotides agree with TRBD1. Germline trimming cut 2 bases from V and 5 bases from J; bases unmatched to any gene: 6. The CDR3 runs to 14 residues. Germline V lookup: CDR1 SGHRS, CDR2 YFSETQ. CDR3 protein: CASSLTPGGDEQYF. CDR3 sequence (DNA): TGCGCCAGCAGCTTAACCCCAGGGGGCGACGAGCAGTACTTC.

This chain links TRBV6-4 with TRBJ2-1; 7 bases line up with TRBD2. From germline, CDR1 is MRHNA and CDR2 SNTAGT. CDR3 size: 15 residues. The J segment lost 4 bases and the V segment lost 2 bases, leaving 5 bases of the junction unmatched. The CDR3 DNA is TGTGCCAGCAGTGACCGAGCGGGGTCATACAATGAGCAGTTCTTC. It specifies CASSDRAGSYNEQFF.

The genes are TRBV29-1 and TRBJ2-7, with D perhaps matching TRBD2 (6 bases). This CDR3 has 12 residues. CDR1 SQVTM and CDR2 ANQGSEA come from the germline V gene. Trimming cost V 7 bases and J 2 bases, with 12 bases left between them. CDR3 sequence: CSAGTHAYEQYF. The CDR3 bases are TGCAGCGCCGGGACTCACGCCTACGAGCAGTACTTC.

Here the CDR3 reads CASSTLAGSSYEQYF. The CDR3 region has the DNA TGTGCCAGTAGTACCCTAGCGGGTAGCTCCTACGAGCAGTACTTC. This chain uses TRBV19 with TRBJ2-7, with TRBD2 matching over 8 bases. J was trimmed by 0 bases and V by 4 bases; bases with no gene match: 5. The germline gives CDR1 LNHDA, CDR2 SQIVND (reference sequence). This CDR3 comprises 15 residues.

The J gene is TRBJ2-1, the V gene TRBV20-1, with D possibly TRBD1 on 5 matching bases. Trimming stripped 5 bases from V and 7 bases from J, with 9 bases between. The CDR3 spans 11 residues. The germline V gene has CDR1 DFQATT and CDR2 SNEGSKA (reference sequence). DNA of the CDR3: TGCAGTGCTGCGCAGGGAAATGAGCAGTTCTTC. Encoded protein: CSAAQGNEQFF.

The chain is built from TRBV4-3 and TRBJ1-2; 8 positions match TRBD1. The V segment lost 0 bases and the J segment 4 bases; nucleotides outside the gene matches: 7. The CDR3 runs to 16 residues. Germline CDR1 LGHNA, CDR2 YSLEER. CDR3 loop: CASSQDRTGPVYGYTF. The CDR3 region has the DNA TGCGCCAGCAGCCAAGACCGGACAGGGCCCGTCTATGGCTACACCTTC.

The chain uses TRBV6-5 and TRBJ1-1, with D unclear. Trimming left V 4 bases short and J 2 bases short, with 17 bases between. The germline CDR1 and CDR2 sequences are MNHEY and SVGAGI. The CDR3 covers 16 residues. DNA for the CDR3: TGTGCCAGCAGTTTACTCGGGGAAACCGGCAACACTGAAGCTTTCTTT. Protein sequence: CASSLLGETGNTEAFF.

This sequence joins TRBV9 and TRBJ2-1; 12 bases are shared with TRBD2. CDR3 length: 15 amino acids. Germline V gene lookup returns CDR1 SGDLS and CDR2 YYNGEE. V lost 0 bases and J lost 9; bases outside the gene matches: 4. CDR3 residues: CASSVVTSGRSEQFF. DNA for the CDR3: TGTGCCAGCAGCGTAGTTACTAGCGGGAGGTCTGAGCAGTTCTTC.

This chain links TRBV5-4 with TRBJ2-1; 8 bases agree with TRBD2. The length of the CDR3 is 14 residues. Unmatched junction bases numbered 2, after V lost 1 base and J lost 5 bases. Germline values: CDR1 SGHNT, CDR2 YYREEE (reference sequence). This chain's CDR3 is CASSLSAGDNEQFF. The CDR3 coding sequence is TGTGCCAGCAGCTTGTCAGCGGGGGACAATGAGCAGTTCTTC.

This chain joins TRBV4-2 and TRBJ1-5, with D possibly TRBD1 on 6 matching bases. In germline, CDR1 is LGHNA, CDR2 YNFKEQ. V shed 1 base and J shed 6 bases, with 10 bases lying between them. This CDR3 is built from 14 residues. CDR3: CASSQGGGAQPQHF. The CDR3 DNA is TGTGCCAGCAGCCAAGGAGGGGGGGCTCAGCCCCAGCATTTT.

The V and J genes are TRBV4-1 and TRBJ2-2, with TRBD2 matching over 7 bases. Germline loops: CDR1 MGHRA, CDR2 YSYEKL. V lost 1 base and J lost 7; bases outside the gene matches: 6. This CDR3 is built from 15 residues. CDR3 residues: CASSQAGGTNGELFF. The CDR3 DNA reads TGCGCCAGCAGCCAAGCGGGGGGAACTAACGGGGAGCTGTTTTTT.

This rearrangement joins TRBV30 to TRBJ2-7; 7 bases line up with TRBD2. The CDR3 has 14 amino acids. Germline-derived CDR1 and CDR2 are GTSNPN and SVGIG (reference sequence). Trimming cost V 5 bases and J 3 bases; bases outside gene matches: 10. CDR3 coding DNA: TGTGCCTGGGCCCATTCGGGGGGAGGCTACGAGCAGTACTTC. This gives the protein CAWAHSGGGYEQYF.

The CDR3 DNA follows: TGCGCCAGCAGCCATCCCCGCCGGAGCCGACCTAGGGGTATCTCTGGGGCCAACGTCCTGACTTTC. Its protein product is CASSHPRRSRPRGISGANVLTF. The V call is TRBV4-1, the J call TRBJ2-6; a weak D match, TRBD1 (5 bases). V shed 3 bases and J shed 0 bases, with 27 bases lying between them. In germline, CDR1 is MGHRA, CDR2 YSYEKL. The CDR3 is 22 amino acids.

As DNA, the CDR3 is TGTGCCAGCAGCGCCCCCCAGTCTGGGGCCAACGTCCTGACTTTC. Translated: CASSAPQSGANVLTF. This chain uses TRBV9 with TRBJ2-6, with unresolved D. Trimming stripped 3 bases from V and 1 base from J, with 8 bases between. This CDR3 comprises 15 residues. The V gene's germline CDR1 is SGDLS and CDR2 YYNGEE. Drawing the rest from reference TRBV9 and TRBJ2-6, the complete variable domain is DSGVTQTPKHLITATGQRVTLRCSPRSGDLSVYWYQQSLDQGLQFLIQYYNGEERAKGNILERFSAQQFPDLHSELNLSSLELGDSALYFCASSAPQSGANVLTFGAGSRLTVL.

The rearrangement uses TRBV4-1 and TRBJ2-6; D call uncertain. This CDR3 contains 18 residues. V dropped 0 bases and J dropped 0 bases, with 12 bases sitting between them. In germline, CDR1 is MGHRA, CDR2 YSYEKL. For the CDR3, the DNA is TGCGCCAGCAGCCAAGATTTGGCAGGCCTCTCTGGGGCCAACGTCCTGACTTTC. Translation gives CASSQDLAGLSGANVLTF.

This clone is deemed medium-sized by its frequency. The chain couples TRBV6-4 to TRBJ2-3; the match to TRBD2 covers 8 bases. J was trimmed by 2 bases and V by 0 bases; bases with no gene match: 1. Germline loops: CDR1 MRHNA, CDR2 SNTAGT. This CDR3 has 15 residues. CDR3 DNA sequence: TGTGCCAGCAGTGACTCAGCGGGAGTCACAGATACGCAGTATTTT. Its translation is CASSDSAGVTDTQYF.

The chain recombines TRBV30 with TRBJ1-2, with D possibly TRBD1 on 5 matching bases. The germline CDR1 and CDR2 sequences are GTSNPN and SVGIG (reference sequence). The CDR3 loop spans 12 amino acids. V lost 2 bases and J 7 bases, leaving 11 bases between the germline ends. The CDR3 loop reads CAWSIREGGYTF. As DNA, the CDR3 is TGTGCCTGGAGTATCAGGGAAGGTGGCTACACCTTC.

The chain links TRBV2 to TRBJ1-3, with D hard to call. Trimming took off 3 bases at V and 4 bases at J, with 10 bases between the two ends. The CDR3 is made up of 14 amino acids. CDR1 is SNHLY, CDR2 FYNNEI, per germline. CDR3 coding DNA: TGTGCCAGCAGTGATGGACTGGCGGGAAACACCATATATTTT. This sequence encodes CASSDGLAGNTIYF.

The gene calls are TRBV30 and TRBJ2-5, with a possible D match to TRBD2 (5 bases). The CDR3 sequence is 12 residues long. The V end was cut by 3 bases, the J end by 5 bases, with 10 bases between. Per germline, CDR1 GTSNPN and CDR2 SVGIG (reference sequence). The CDR3 bases are TGTGCCTGGAGATCGGGGATTGAGACCCAGTACTTC. Translated: CAWRSGIETQYF.